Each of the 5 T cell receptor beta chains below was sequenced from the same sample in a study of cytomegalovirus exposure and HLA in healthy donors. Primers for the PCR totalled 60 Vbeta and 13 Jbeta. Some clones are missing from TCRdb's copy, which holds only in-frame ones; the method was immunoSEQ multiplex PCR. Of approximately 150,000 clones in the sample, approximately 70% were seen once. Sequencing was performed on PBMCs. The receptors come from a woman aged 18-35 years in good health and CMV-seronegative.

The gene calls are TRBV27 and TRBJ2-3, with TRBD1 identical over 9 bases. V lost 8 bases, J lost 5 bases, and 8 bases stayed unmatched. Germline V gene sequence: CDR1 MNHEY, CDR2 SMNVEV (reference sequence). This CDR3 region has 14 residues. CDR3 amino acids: CASAVQGAVDTQYF. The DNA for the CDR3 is TGTGCCAGCGCTGTACAGGGGGCTGTAGATACGCAGTATTTT.

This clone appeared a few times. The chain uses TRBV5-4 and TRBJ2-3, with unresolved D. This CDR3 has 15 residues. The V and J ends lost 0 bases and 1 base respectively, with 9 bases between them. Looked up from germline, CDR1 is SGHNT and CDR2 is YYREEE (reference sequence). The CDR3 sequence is CASSLASLGTDTQYF. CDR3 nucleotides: TGTGCCAGCAGCTTGGCCAGTCTGGGCACAGATACGCAGTATTTT.

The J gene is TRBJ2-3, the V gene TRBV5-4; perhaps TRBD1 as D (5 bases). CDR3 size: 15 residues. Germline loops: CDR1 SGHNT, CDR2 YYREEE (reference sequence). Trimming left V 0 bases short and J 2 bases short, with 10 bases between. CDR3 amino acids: CASSLAQGYTDTQYF. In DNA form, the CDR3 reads TGTGCCAGCAGCTTGGCCCAGGGATACACAGATACGCAGTATTTT.

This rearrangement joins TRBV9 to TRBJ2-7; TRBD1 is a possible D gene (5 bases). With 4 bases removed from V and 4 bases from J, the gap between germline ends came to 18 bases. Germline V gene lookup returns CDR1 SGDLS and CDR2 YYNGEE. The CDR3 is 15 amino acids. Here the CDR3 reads CASSPRLTAQYEQYF. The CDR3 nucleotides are TGTGCCAGCAGCCCCCGTTTGACAGCCCAATACGAGCAGTACTTC.

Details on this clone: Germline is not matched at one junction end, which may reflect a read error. CDR3 nucleotides: TGTGCCAGCAGCCGGGCAAGGATAGGCACGACTGGGGCCAACGGCCTGACTTTC. Residues: CASSRARIGTTGANGLTF. This chain connects TRBV2 to TRBJ2-6, with D possibly TRBD1 on 5 matching bases. In germline, CDR1 is SNHLY, CDR2 FYNNEI. CDR3 length equals 18 residues.